The text below deals with one T cell receptor (beta chain). How the authors handled the data: Using reference gene primer amplification, nucleated cell counts were estimated. Measured with immunoSEQ multiplex PCR; TCRdb has only the in-frame clones, and not every one. That table gives V, J and clone size, and the DNA gave D and trimming. Counted here are 150,000 or so clones, about 85% occurring once; the ten biggest clones make up roughly 5.4%. Enrollment of patients from Seattle took place during active infection, with longitudinal follow-up. The record originates from a study of blood T cell repertoires in COVID-19. Study summary: Spain, Italy and the United States supplied samples that represented acute and convalescent COVID-19. T cells, B-cell-depleted T cells, or PBMCs provided the cDNA or gDNA that served as material.

The CDR3 totals 16 residues. Germline V gene data show CDR1 as LNHDA and CDR2 as SQIVND (reference sequence). V shed 3 bases, J shed 1 base, and the junction held 6 bases outside the gene matches. The chain is built from TRBV19 and TRBJ2-5; TRBD2 matches 9 bases. This receptor was taken from a woman in her forties or fifties with COVID-19, enrolled during active disease. Sequencing was done on a sample of peripheral blood. CDR3 protein: CASSIGGAGGQETQYF. The CDR3 bases are TGTGCCAGTAGTATTGGAGGAGCGGGGGGCCAAGAGACCCAGTACTTC.